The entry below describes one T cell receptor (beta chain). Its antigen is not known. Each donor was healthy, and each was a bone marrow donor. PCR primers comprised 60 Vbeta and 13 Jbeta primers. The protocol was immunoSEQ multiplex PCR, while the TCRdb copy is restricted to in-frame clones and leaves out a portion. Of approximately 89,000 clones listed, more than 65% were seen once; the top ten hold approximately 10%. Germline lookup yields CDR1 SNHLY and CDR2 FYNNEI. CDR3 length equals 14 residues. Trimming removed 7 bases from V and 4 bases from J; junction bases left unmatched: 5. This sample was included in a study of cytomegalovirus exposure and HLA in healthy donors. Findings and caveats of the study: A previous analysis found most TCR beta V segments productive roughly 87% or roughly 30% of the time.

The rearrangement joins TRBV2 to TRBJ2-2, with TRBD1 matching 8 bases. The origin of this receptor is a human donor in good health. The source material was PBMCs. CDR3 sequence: CASTPTGGTGELFF. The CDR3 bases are TGTGCCAGCACTCCTACAGGGGGCACCGGGGAGCTGTTTTTT.